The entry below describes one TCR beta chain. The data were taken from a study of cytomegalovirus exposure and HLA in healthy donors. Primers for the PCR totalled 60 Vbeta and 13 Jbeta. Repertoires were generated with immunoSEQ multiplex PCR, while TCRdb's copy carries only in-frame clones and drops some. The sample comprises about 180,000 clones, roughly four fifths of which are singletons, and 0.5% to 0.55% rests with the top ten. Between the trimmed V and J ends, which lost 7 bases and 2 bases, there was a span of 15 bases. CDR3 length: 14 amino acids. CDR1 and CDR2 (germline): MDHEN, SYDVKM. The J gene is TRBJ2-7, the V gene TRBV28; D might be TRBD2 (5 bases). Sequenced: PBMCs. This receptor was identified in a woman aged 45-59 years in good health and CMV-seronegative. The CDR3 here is CASNGRGLPYEQYF. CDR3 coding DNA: TGTGCCAGCAATGGGAGAGGGCTGCCCTACGAGCAGTACTTC.